This paragraph reports one T cell receptor (beta chain). This CDR3 comprises 18 residues. Trimming took 0 bases from V and 4 from J, leaving 21 bases between them. Germline V gene sequence: CDR1 MGHDK, CDR2 SYGVNS. The data were obtained in a study of blood T cell repertoires in COVID-19. As for the study in general: Spain, Italy and the United States supplied samples that represented acute and convalescent COVID-19. Nucleic acid was either cDNA or gDNA, and it came from T cells, B-cell-depleted T cells, or PBMCs.

Original processing methods: Reference gene primer amplification gave nucleated cell count estimates. The assay was immunoSEQ multiplex PCR, and TCRdb's table has in-frame clones only and misses some. V, J and clone size reflect that table, while D and trimming were determined from the DNA. This table has around 250,000 clones, about 80% appearing once. This sequence was found in a woman older than 75 with acute or convalescent COVID-19. The chain carries TRBV25-1 and TRBJ2-5; weak D call: TRBD1 (5 bases). Sequencing was carried out using peripheral blood. Here the CDR3 DNA reads TGTGCCAGCAGTGAATATAAGGGGCGGCAGGGCATAGGAGAGACCCAGTACTTC. Protein sequence: CASSEYKGRQGIGETQYF.